This entry concerns a single T cell receptor beta chain. Its antigen is still unknown. This specimen comes from a study of cytomegalovirus exposure and HLA in healthy donors. Study results and caveats: For most TCR sequences rarity was the rule, although some public TCRs occurred in many donors. Upon later analysis, HLA-associated TCR beta chains proved more clonally expanded than other, equally common chains. CMV antigen specificity of a few CMV-associated chains was confirmed in vitro.

The PCR used 60 Vbeta and 13 Jbeta primers. Generated by immunoSEQ multiplex PCR, the TCRdb table keeps only in-frame clones and is missing some. Of 95,000 to 150,000 clones in the sample, about 81% were seen once. Germline V gives CDR1 SGDLS, CDR2 YYNGEE. This CDR3 region has 16 residues. V lost 0 bases and J 7 bases, leaving 16 bases between the germline ends. This sequence joins TRBV9 and TRBJ2-2; TRBD1 might be the D (6 bases). This TCR was sampled from a woman aged 25 to 39 in good health and CMV-seronegative. The sequenced material came from PBMCs. CDR3 protein: CASSVGALQGYGELFF. CDR3 nucleotide sequence: TGTGCCAGCAGCGTAGGGGCCTTACAGGGATACGGGGAGCTGTTTTTT.